The 11 T cell receptor beta chains presented below share a single source sample, sequenced in a study of early T cells in non-severe SARS-CoV-2 infection. TCRdb itself ran the 5' RACE reads through MiXCR, one entry per CDR3 protein. The sample consists of roughly 29,000 distinct CDR3 sequences, about 6.6% of them appearing once. The sequencing here drew on whole blood, taken at baseline. All receptors come from an adult who was a healthcare worker with PCR-confirmed SARS-CoV-2 infection or an uninfected control (not recorded which).

This clonotype was detected many times. The chain recombines TRBV11-3 with TRBJ2-2, with D tentatively TRBD1 (5 bases). The germline gives CDR1 SGHNT, CDR2 YENEEA. V lost 6 bases, J lost 6 bases, and 17 bases lay in between. The CDR3 is 15 residues long. CDR3 DNA sequence: TGTGCCAGCAGGCGCACCTGGCAGGGATCCGGGGAGCTGTTTTTT. This sequence encodes CASRRTWQGSGELFF.

This clonotype has a count of ten or more. This rearrangement joins TRBV20-1 to TRBJ2-1; the match to TRBD2 covers 12 bases. Germline CDR1 reads DFQATT; CDR2 reads SNEGSKA (reference sequence). The CDR3 has 14 amino acids. V was clipped by 5 bases and J by 8 bases; unmatched bases: 7. For the CDR3, the DNA is TGCAGTGCTGCGACTAGCGGGGGCGGCGATGAGCAGTTCTTC. It encodes CSAATSGGGDEQFF.

In this sample, this clonotype turned up a few times. V and J are TRBV5-4 and TRBJ2-7; D assignment may be TRBD1 or TRBD2 (6 bases each). V shed 4 bases and J shed 7 bases, with 18 bases lying between them. The CDR3 loop spans 14 amino acids. Germline CDR1 reads SGHNT; CDR2 reads YYREEE (reference sequence). The CDR3 region has the DNA TGTGCCAGCAGCCACCGAGGGGGGCCGCGGGAGCAGTACTTC. Amino acids: CASSHRGGPREQYF.

This clonotype occurred many times. This chain uses TRBV7-3 with TRBJ2-1; a weak D match, TRBD2 (5 bases). The CDR3 loop spans 16 amino acids. Germline CDR1 SGHTA, CDR2 FQGTGA. The V end lost 5 bases, the J end lost 7 bases, and 21 bases lay between the germline ends. The CDR3 region has the DNA TGTGCCAGCAGCGAAAGGCACGGAGGTGTGGGGAATGAGCAGTTCTTC. This gives the protein CASSERHGGVGNEQFF.

Ten or more counts support this clonotype. The chain combines TRBV7-9 with TRBJ2-7, with 7 positions matching TRBD1. Trimming took 5 bases from V and 1 from J; bases not matched to a gene: 14. The germline V gene has CDR1 SEHNR and CDR2 FQNEAQ (reference sequence). There are 17 residues in the CDR3. CDR3 sequence reads: CASSPTPDRRKSYEQYF. CDR3 in DNA: TGTGCCAGCAGCCCCACCCCGGACAGGAGAAAATCCTACGAGCAGTACTTC.

This chain connects TRBV5-4 to TRBJ2-7; D tentatively fits TRBD1 or TRBD2 (7 bases each). The germline V and J ends were trimmed by 4 bases and 4 bases, with 15 bases remaining between them. The CDR3 is made up of 14 amino acids. Looked up from germline, CDR1 is SGHNT and CDR2 is YYREEE (reference sequence). In DNA, the CDR3 is TGTGCCAGCAGCCCGGGGAGGGGGCCTTACGAGCAGTACTTC. Translated, it gives CASSPGRGPYEQYF.

This clonotype has at least ten counts. The chain uses TRBV5-1 and TRBJ2-1; 8 nucleotides align to TRBD1. This CDR3 spans 16 amino acids. Germline V CDR1 and CDR2: SGHRS, YFSETQ. The ends lost 0 bases at V and 8 bases at J; junction bases unmatched: 10. Written as DNA, the CDR3 is TGCGCCAGCAGCTTGGGATCAGGGGGCGCTTGGGATGAGCAGTTCTTC. Amino acids: CASSLGSGGAWDEQFF.

This clonotype was detected many times. The chain recombines TRBV11-2 with TRBJ2-1, with TRBD2 matching over 8 bases. V lost 5 bases to trimming and J lost 8 bases; unmatched junction nucleotides: 11. The V gene's germline CDR1 is SGHAT and CDR2 FQNNGV. CDR3 size: 15 residues. The DNA of the CDR3 is TGTGCCAGCAGCCCGCGGACTAGCTTCTTCGATGAGCAGTTCTTC. Its translation is CASSPRTSFFDEQFF.

This clonotype was detected ten times or more. The chain employs TRBV19 and TRBJ2-1; TRBD1 aligns across 7 bases. This CDR3 is built from 16 residues. Germline V CDR1 and CDR2: LNHDA, SQIVND (reference sequence). The ends lost 4 bases at V and 3 bases at J; junction bases unmatched: 9. CDR3 amino acids: CASSSRKGADYNEQFF. The CDR3, as DNA: TGTGCCAGTAGTAGTCGGAAGGGGGCCGACTACAATGAGCAGTTCTTC. Using reference TRBV19 and TRBJ2-1 for the parts outside the CDR3, the full variable domain is DGGITQSPKYLFRKEGQNVTLSCEQNLNHDAMYWYRQDPGQGLRLIYYSQIVNDFQKGDIAEGYSVSREKKESFPLTVTSAQKNPTAFYLCASSSRKGADYNEQFFGPGTRLTVL.

This clonotype appeared many times. V is TRBV27 and J is TRBJ1-4; 8 nucleotides align to TRBD1. The CDR3 has 14 amino acids. V was clipped by 8 bases and J by 6 bases; unmatched bases: 8. CDR1 is MNHEY, CDR2 SMNVEV, per germline (reference sequence). In DNA, the CDR3 is TGTGCCAGCTCTCCCTTCAGGGGGCATGAAAAACTGTTTTTT. Translating gives CASSPFRGHEKLFF.

This clonotype was counted at least ten times. The chain combines TRBV5-6 with TRBJ2-7, with TRBD1 matching over 7 bases. V lost 5 bases, J lost 6 bases, and 11 bases stayed unmatched. Looked up from germline, CDR1 is SGHDT and CDR2 is YYEEEE. The CDR3 has 14 amino acids. CDR3 in DNA: TGTGCCAGCAGGTCCCGGACAGGAAACTTCGAGCAGTACTTC. Encoded protein: CASRSRTGNFEQYF.